Below, one T cell receptor beta chain is given with its context. Its specificity is unknown. This CDR3 has 14 amino acids. V was shortened by 0 bases and J by 1 base, with 3 bases between the two germline ends. Per the germline V gene, CDR1 is LNHDA and CDR2 is SQIVND (reference sequence). The data were taken from a study of T-cell memory formation after mild COVID-19. Study background: TCR clusters were largely donor specific.

Study-wide findings and caveats: Contracting CD4+ clones lay largely in CM and EM, with CD8+ ones residing in EMRA.

TCRdb re-called the 5' RACE reads through MiXCR, storing one row per CDR3 protein. The sample carries around 500,000 distinct CDR3 sequences, around a sixth recorded once. Sequencing used PBMCs or a T cell subset sorted from them (not recorded which). The chain combines TRBV19 with TRBJ2-2; D unclear. This clonotype was sampled from an adult woman who had mild COVID-19 (a few samples of this study predate the infection). Cell type and time point are not known. The CDR3 DNA is TGTGCCAGTAGTATAGATAGGAACACCGGGGAGCTGTTTTTT. Translation: CASSIDRNTGELFF.